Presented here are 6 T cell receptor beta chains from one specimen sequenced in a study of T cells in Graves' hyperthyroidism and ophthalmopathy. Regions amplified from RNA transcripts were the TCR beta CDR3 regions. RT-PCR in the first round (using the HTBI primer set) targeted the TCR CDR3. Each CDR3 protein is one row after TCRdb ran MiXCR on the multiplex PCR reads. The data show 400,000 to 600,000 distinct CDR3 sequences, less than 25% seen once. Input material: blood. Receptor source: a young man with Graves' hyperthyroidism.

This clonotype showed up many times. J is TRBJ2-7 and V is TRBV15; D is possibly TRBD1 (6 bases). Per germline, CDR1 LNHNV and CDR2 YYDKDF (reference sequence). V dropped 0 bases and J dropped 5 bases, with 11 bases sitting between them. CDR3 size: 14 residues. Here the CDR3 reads CATSRDLRDNEQYF. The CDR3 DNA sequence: TGTGCCACCAGCAGAGACCTCAGGGACAACGAGCAGTACTTC.

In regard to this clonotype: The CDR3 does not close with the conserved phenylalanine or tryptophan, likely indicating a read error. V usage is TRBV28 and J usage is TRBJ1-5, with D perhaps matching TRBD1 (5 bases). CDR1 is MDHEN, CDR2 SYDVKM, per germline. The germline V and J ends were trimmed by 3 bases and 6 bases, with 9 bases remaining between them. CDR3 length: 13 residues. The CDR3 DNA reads TGTGCCAGCAGTTTTCCAGGGTCTCAGCCCCAGCATTCT. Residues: CASSFPGSQPQHS.

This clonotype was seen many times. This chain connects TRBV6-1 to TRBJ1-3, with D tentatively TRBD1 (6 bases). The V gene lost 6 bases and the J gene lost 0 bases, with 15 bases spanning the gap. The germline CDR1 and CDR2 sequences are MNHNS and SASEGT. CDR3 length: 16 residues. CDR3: CASRARGAISGNTIYF. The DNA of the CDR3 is TGTGCCAGCAGGGCAAGGGGGGCTATCTCTGGAAACACCATATATTTT.

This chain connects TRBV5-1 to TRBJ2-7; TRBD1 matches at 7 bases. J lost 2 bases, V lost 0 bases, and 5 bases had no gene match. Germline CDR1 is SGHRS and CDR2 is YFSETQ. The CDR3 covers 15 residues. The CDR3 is CASSLAGQPPYEQYF. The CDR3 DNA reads TGCGCCAGCAGCTTGGCGGGACAGCCACCCTACGAGCAGTACTTC.

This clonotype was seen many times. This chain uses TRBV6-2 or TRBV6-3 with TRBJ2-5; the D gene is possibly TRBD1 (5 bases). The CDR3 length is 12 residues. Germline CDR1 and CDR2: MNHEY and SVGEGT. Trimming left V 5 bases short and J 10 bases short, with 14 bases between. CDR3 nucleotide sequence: TGTGCCAGCAGTCAGACAGTCTCTAACCAGTACTTC. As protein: CASSQTVSNQYF.

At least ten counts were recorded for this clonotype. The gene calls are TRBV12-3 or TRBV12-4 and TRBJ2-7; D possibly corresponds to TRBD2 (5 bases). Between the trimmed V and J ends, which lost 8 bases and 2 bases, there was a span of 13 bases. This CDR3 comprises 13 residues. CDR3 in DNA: TGTGCCAGCCAAGAGGGAGCCGCCTACGAGCAGTACTTC. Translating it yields CASQEGAAYEQYF.